The 28 T cell receptor beta chains reported below all come from one sample, sequenced in a study of blood T cell repertoires in COVID-19. This table comes from immunoSEQ multiplex PCR, and its TCRdb copy is limited to in-frame clones, with some not included. Among 95,000 to 110,000 clones listed, roughly 80% were seen once. Material: peripheral blood. The source is a human donor in a cohort sampled during active COVID-19.

The table lists this clone with a few counts. V and J are TRBV7-2 and TRBJ1-6, with 7 bases identical to TRBD1. CDR3 length: 14 amino acids. From germline, CDR1 is SGHTA and CDR2 FQGNSA. V shed 5 bases, J shed 7 bases, and the junction held 5 bases outside the gene matches. DNA of the CDR3: TGTGCCAGCAGCGTCGGACAGGTGAATTCACCCCTCCACTTT. Translation: CASSVGQVNSPLHF.

This clone showed up just once. The rearrangement joins TRBV19 to TRBJ1-1; no definite D call. The CDR3 is 14 amino acids. V gave up 3 bases and J gave up 4 bases, with 12 bases separating them. Germline V gene lookup returns CDR1 LNHDA and CDR2 SQIVND (reference sequence). The CDR3 is CASSIEGLGTEAFF. The DNA for the CDR3 is TGTGCCAGTAGTATCGAGGGTTTGGGCACTGAAGCTTTCTTT.

This clone was seen only a few times. This chain uses TRBV5-4 with TRBJ2-2; 11 nucleotides match TRBD2. V gave up 3 bases and J gave up 4 bases; unmatched junction bases: 5. This CDR3 is 16 amino acids long. Germline loops: CDR1 SGHNT, CDR2 YYREEE (reference sequence). The chain's CDR3 is CASSSEGLAVTGELFF. Here the CDR3 DNA reads TGTGCCAGCAGCTCGGAGGGACTAGCGGTCACCGGGGAGCTGTTTTTT.

The chain carries TRBV3-1 (or the pseudogene TRBV3-2) and TRBJ2-1; TRBD2 aligns across 8 bases. J gave up 7 bases and V 4 bases, and 9 bases lay outside the gene matches. Germline V gene data show CDR1 as LGHDT and CDR2 as YNNKEL (reference sequence). The CDR3 sequence is 15 residues long. The CDR3 region is CASSPASGSQNEQFF. CDR3 nucleotides: TGTGCCAGCAGCCCAGCCAGCGGGAGTCAAAATGAGCAGTTCTTC.

This sequence joins TRBV6-1 and TRBJ2-4; no reliable D call. The CDR3 covers 15 residues. Looked up from germline, CDR1 is MNHNS and CDR2 is SASEGT. V lost 0 bases and J 0 bases, leaving 6 bases between the germline ends. The CDR3 bases are TGTGCCAGCAGTGAAGCGTTACTAGCCAAAAACATTCAGTACTTC. Translated: CASSEALLAKNIQYF.

The gene calls are TRBV5-1 and TRBJ2-1; possibly TRBD2 for D (5 bases). Germline lookup yields CDR1 SGHRS and CDR2 YFSETQ. This CDR3 is 13 amino acids long. Trimming pared 3 bases from V and 3 bases from J, leaving 7 bases between. For the CDR3, the DNA is TGCGCCAGCAGCTCCCGGGACTACAATGAGCAGTTCTTC. Its protein product is CASSSRDYNEQFF.

The V and J genes are TRBV7-8 and TRBJ2-7; maybe TRBD1 (6 bases). V lost 5 bases and J 0 bases, leaving 11 bases between the germline ends. The germline V gene encodes CDR1 SGHVS and CDR2 FQNEAQ. This CDR3 region has 14 residues. CDR3 sequence (DNA): TGTGCCAGCAGCCAGGGGCAATTCTCCTACGAGCAGTACTTC. Amino acids: CASSQGQFSYEQYF.

The chain is built from TRBV19 and TRBJ2-5, with a weak D call TRBD2 (5 bases). This CDR3 comprises 13 residues. Trimming stripped 1 base from V and 5 bases from J, with 8 bases between. Germline values: CDR1 LNHDA, CDR2 SQIVND (reference sequence). CDR3 region: CASSIGRGETQYF. For the CDR3, the DNA is TGTGCCAGTAGTATAGGGCGAGGGGAGACCCAGTACTTC. Using reference TRBV19 and TRBJ2-5 for the parts outside the CDR3, the full variable domain is DGGITQSPKYLFRKEGQNVTLSCEQNLNHDAMYWYRQDPGQGLRLIYYSQIVNDFQKGDIAEGYSVSREKKESFPLTVTSAQKNPTAFYLCASSIGRGETQYFGPGTRLLVL.

This sequence joins TRBV6-6 and TRBJ2-7; TRBD2 aligns across 7 bases. The CDR3 spans 14 residues. Per germline, CDR1 MNHNY and CDR2 SVGAGI (reference sequence). Unmatched junction bases numbered 2, after V lost 2 bases and J lost 1 base. The CDR3 loop is CASSYGGGSYEQYV. The CDR3, as DNA: TGTGCCAGCAGTTACGGGGGGGGATCCTACGAGCAGTACGTC.

The V gene is TRBV7-2, the J gene TRBJ2-3; 12 nucleotides align to TRBD2. The CDR3 totals 16 residues. Looked up from germline, CDR1 is SGHTA and CDR2 is FQGNSA. Trimming cost V 2 bases and J 4 bases; bases outside gene matches: 4. CDR3 in DNA: TGTGCCAGCAGCTTAATGCTAGCGGGAGGGCCAGATACGCAGTATTTT. The encoded protein is CASSLMLAGGPDTQYF. The variable domain in full, completed from reference TRBV7-2 and TRBJ2-3, reads GAGVSQSPSNKVTEKGKDVELRCDPISGHTALYWYRQSLGQGLEFLIYFQGNSAPDKSGLPSDRFSAERTGGSVSTLTIQRTQQEDSAVYLCASSLMLAGGPDTQYFGPGTRLTVL.

This clone was seen a single time. V and J are TRBV21-1 and TRBJ2-7; the tabulated D call, TRBD1, remains unverified against the DNA. TRBV21-1 is given as a pseudogene. The CDR3 is 14 amino acids. The CDR3 sequence is CATTLKERGYEQYV. The CDR3 coding sequence is TGTGCCACGACACTTAAAGAAAGGGGGTACGAGCAGTACGTC.

The chain links TRBV6-6 to TRBJ1-2; 9 bases are shared with TRBD1. Germline loops: CDR1 MNHNY, CDR2 SVGAGI (reference sequence). V gave up 4 bases and J gave up 5 bases; unmatched junction bases: 8. The CDR3 is 15 amino acids. The CDR3 spells CASSSRQGGPYGYTF. CDR3 sequence (DNA): TGTGCCAGCAGTTCTAGACAGGGGGGACCTTATGGCTACACCTTC.

The gene calls are TRBV28 and TRBJ2-1; 11 bases line up with TRBD1. Germline CDR1 and CDR2: MDHEN and SYDVKM. With 2 bases clipped from V and 9 bases from J, the junction kept 3 bases outside the gene matches. The CDR3 length is 14 residues. The CDR3 DNA reads as TGTGCCAGCAGTTTAGGACAGGGGGCTGGTGAGCAGTTCTTC. Protein sequence: CASSLGQGAGEQFF. Full variable domain (rest looked up from reference TRBV28 and TRBJ2-1): DVKVTQSSRYLVKRTGEKVFLECVQDMDHENMFWYRQDPGLGLRLIYFSYDVKMKEKGDIPEGYSVSREKKERFSLILESASTNQTSMYLCASSLGQGAGEQFFGPGTRLTVL.

The CDR3 protein is CASSRGLDTEAFF. The CDR3 coding sequence is TGTGCTTCCTCTAGGGGTTTGGACACTGAAGCTTTCTTT. The rearrangement joins TRBV5-4 to TRBJ1-1; D may be TRBD1 (5 bases). This CDR3 spans 13 amino acids. Germline V gene sequence: CDR1 SGHNT, CDR2 YYREEE (reference sequence).

A few counts support this clone. V and J are TRBV3-1 (or the pseudogene TRBV3-2) and TRBJ2-1; 7 bases are a match to TRBD2. The V segment lost 4 bases and the J segment 9 bases; nucleotides outside the gene matches: 12. This CDR3 is built from 15 residues. The germline gives CDR1 LGHDT, CDR2 YNNKEL (reference sequence). The CDR3 DNA is TGTGCCAGCAGCCTCCTGGGGGGGAGGAGTTTTGAGCAGTTCTTC. As protein: CASSLLGGRSFEQFF.

DNA of the CDR3: TGTGCCAGCAGCGGCCGGGACAGCTATGGCTACACCTTC. Its translation: CASSGRDSYGYTF. This sequence joins TRBV9 and TRBJ1-2, with TRBD1 matching over 7 bases. Germline CDR1 is SGDLS and CDR2 is YYNGEE. V lost 3 bases to trimming and J lost 4 bases; unmatched junction nucleotides: 3. CDR3 size: 13 residues.

The V call is TRBV5-1, the J call TRBJ2-2; unclear D gene. CDR3 length equals 14 residues. V lost 2 bases, J lost 4 bases, and 9 bases lay in between. The germline CDR1 and CDR2 sequences are SGHRS and YFSETQ. CDR3 nucleotide sequence: TGCGCCAGCAGCTTTTACTCGGGCACCGGGGAGCTGTTTTTT. It translates to CASSFYSGTGELFF.

The chain carries TRBV7-8 and TRBJ1-1; 9 positions agree with TRBD1. The CDR3 is 14 amino acids. The V segment lost 5 bases and the J segment 4 bases; nucleotides outside the gene matches: 5. CDR1 is SGHVS, CDR2 FQNEAQ, per germline. The CDR3 spells CASSLQGAVTEAFF. For the CDR3, the DNA is TGTGCCAGCAGCCTACAGGGGGCAGTCACTGAAGCTTTCTTT.

For the CDR3, the DNA is TGCAGCGTCGTTATAGCGGGACAGTTCAACACCGGGGAGCTGTTTTTT. It yields the protein CSVVIAGQFNTGELFF. V gene TRBV29-1 combines with J gene TRBJ2-2; tentative D call: TRBD2 (8 bases). CDR1 is SQVTM, CDR2 ANQGSEA, per germline. The germline V and J ends were trimmed by 6 bases and 2 bases, with 19 bases remaining between them. The CDR3 spans 16 residues.

A few counts support this clone. The chain carries TRBV30 and TRBJ1-5; D remains unclear. Germline V gene sequence: CDR1 GTSNPN, CDR2 SVGIG (reference sequence). The CDR3 has 14 amino acids. V dropped 2 bases and J dropped 5 bases, with 13 bases sitting between them. This chain's CDR3 is CAWSRGPLYQPQHF. Written as DNA, the CDR3 is TGTGCCTGGAGTAGAGGCCCTCTTTATCAGCCCCAGCATTTT.

The rearrangement links TRBV3-1 (or the pseudogene TRBV3-2) to TRBJ2-7; 8 bases line up with TRBD2. The germline gives CDR1 LGHDT, CDR2 YNNKEL (reference sequence). With V trimmed by 4 bases and J by 4 bases, 12 bases remained unmatched. The CDR3 length is 16 residues. CDR3 region: CASSPIGLAGLYEQYF. CDR3 in DNA: TGTGCCAGCAGCCCTATCGGGCTAGCGGGCTTATACGAGCAGTACTTC.

The rearrangement uses TRBV5-6 and TRBJ2-1, with 10 nucleotides matching TRBD2. The ends lost 0 bases at V and 6 bases at J; junction bases unmatched: 3. CDR1 is SGHDT and CDR2 is YYEEEE in the germline V gene. The length of the CDR3 is 15 residues. The CDR3 bases are TGTGCCAGCAGCTTGGTCCTAGCGGGAGCCAATGAGCAGTTCTTC. Residues: CASSLVLAGANEQFF. The full variable domain, with the rest looked up from reference TRBV5-6 and TRBJ2-1, is DAGVTQSPTHLIKTRGQQVTLRCSPKSGHDTVSWYQQALGQGPQFIFQYYEEEERQRGNFPDRFSGHQFPNYSSELNVNALLLGDSALYLCASSLVLAGANEQFFGPGTRLTVL.

CDR3 protein: CASKGGYEQYF. CDR3 nucleotides: TGTGCCAGCAAGGGAGGCTACGAGCAGTACTTC. V gene TRBV2 combines with J gene TRBJ2-7, with D maybe TRBD2 (6 bases). CDR1 is SNHLY and CDR2 is FYNNEI in the germline V gene. CDR3 size: 11 residues. The germline V and J ends were trimmed by 7 bases and 3 bases, with 7 bases remaining between them.

Only one count was recorded for this clone. The rearrangement joins TRBV7-2 to TRBJ2-3; D is perhaps TRBD2 (5 bases). Deletions cut 1 base from V and 4 bases from J, with 12 bases between. Germline lookup yields CDR1 SGHTA and CDR2 FQGNSA. The CDR3 spans 15 residues. In DNA form, the CDR3 reads TGTGCCAGCAGCTTAGGGGGAGTGGGAGCAGATACGCAGTATTTT. Protein product: CASSLGGVGADTQYF.

The rearrangement uses TRBV27 and TRBJ1-4; no clear D. The CDR3 has 20 amino acids. Germline assignment: CDR1 MNHEY and CDR2 SMNVEV (reference sequence). Trimming pared 3 bases from V and 3 bases from J, leaving 26 bases between. DNA of the CDR3: TGTGCCAGCAGTTTTGGCCCGCTATTTCTCGGGGATAGGTCTAATGAAAAACTGTTTTTT. It is translated as CASSFGPLFLGDRSNEKLFF.

The chain couples TRBV2 to TRBJ1-2; tentatively, D is TRBD1 (5 bases). The CDR3 has 14 residues. The V gene lost 2 bases and the J gene lost 6 bases, with 13 bases spanning the gap. Germline V CDR1 and CDR2: SNHLY, FYNNEI. The CDR3 DNA follows: TGTGCCAGCAGTGAAAGCAAGGGGTTAGATGGCTACACCTTC. Residues: CASSESKGLDGYTF.

The J gene is TRBJ1-3, the V gene TRBV28, with TRBD1 matching 8 bases. CDR1 and CDR2 from the germline V gene are MDHEN and SYDVKM. The CDR3 spans 15 residues. V gave up 7 bases and J gave up 4 bases; unmatched junction bases: 9. The CDR3 loop reads CASTDQGARGNTIYF. CDR3 coding DNA: TGTGCCAGCACCGACCAGGGGGCGCGGGGAAACACCATATATTTT.

The chain combines TRBV11-3 with TRBJ1-1, with 7 positions matching TRBD1. V shed 1 base and J 5 bases; nucleotides not matched to a gene: 4. The CDR3 covers 14 residues. CDR1 and CDR2 from the germline V gene are SGHNT and YENEEA. The CDR3 loop reads CASSLAGGSTEAFF. For the CDR3, the DNA is TGTGCCAGCAGCTTAGCAGGGGGGAGTACTGAAGCTTTCTTT.